The present entry profiles one TCR beta chain with its context. Its matching antigen is unknown. The data were taken from a study of T-cell reconstitution after alpha-beta-depleted transplantation in children. Overall study results and limits: It was reported that alpha-beta T cells came from several hundred expanded graft clones (about two months after transplant).

This CDR3 is 13 amino acids long. Germline loops: CDR1 KGHSH, CDR2 LQKENI. V was clipped by 4 bases and J by 5 bases, with 12 bases between them. Unique molecular identifiers tagged the TCRbeta library. Using its own MiXCR run on the PCR reads, TCRdb lists one record per CDR3 protein. The repertoire includes about 980,000 distinct CDR3 sequences, roughly 29% of them detected once, and roughly 30% sits in the top ten. The starting material was PBMCs, mostly from graft donor cells, obtained 360 days after TCRalphabeta/CD19-depleted stem cell transplant. This clonotype originated in a boy in the first two years of life who had a stem cell transplant for SCID, so the T cells may come from the graft donor. The chain links TRBV18 to TRBJ2-7; unclear D gene. CDR3 nucleotide sequence: TGTGCCAGCTCACAGACCAGGACCCACGAGCAGTACTTC. Its translation: CASSQTRTHEQYF.